This T cell receptor (beta chain) was found in a study of CD8+ T cells in alopecia areata (dated by TCRdb to 2017 to 2018). Turning to the overall study: Treated patients were enrolled in an open-label pilot trial of oral tofacitinib, 5 to 10 mg twice daily, for moderate-to-severe alopecia areata. High-throughput TCRbeta sequencing was used to examine T cell clonal expansion in alopecia areata in both the C3H/HeJ mouse model and human patients. The SALT score, which quantifies the percentage of affected scalp surface area, was used to measure disease severity in treated patients. Patients on tofacitinib were biopsied at baseline and after 4 and 24 weeks of treatment, and several of the patients also had a later scalp biopsy. Patients stayed on tofacitinib for 6 to 18 months and then had 6 months of follow-up off drug so that delayed response and recurrence could be assessed. Human TCRbeta sequencing covered scalp tissue and sorted CD4+ and CD8+ peripheral blood T cells from patchy and totalis/universalis alopecia areata patients and healthy controls. RNA was extracted with the PAXgene miRNA kit for fixed scalp, the miRNeasy kit for PBMCs, and the RNeasy kit for mouse skin. Clonality in the scalp was compared among normal scalp (n=4), patchy alopecia areata scalp (n=8), and alopecia totalis/universalis scalp (n=8). Amplification of TCRbeta CDR3 regions was done by immunoSEQ multiplex PCR using 35 Vbeta forward primers and 13 Jbeta reverse primers. Points the paper makes about the study in general: Resident alphabeta T cells in normal human skin are also sequenced, complicating scalp TCR repertoire analysis, unlike mouse skin dominated by gammadelta T cells. Compared with mice, TCR sequences shared between patients were less clear, possibly partly because of HLA diversity across the patient population. The treated cohort was small, with a single nonresponder, so links between baseline CD8+ expansion and response need larger studies. Higher clonality and more expanded CD8+ clones were observed in lesional scalp than in normal scalp, particularly in alopecia totalis/universalis, a finding suggestive of antigenic drive. Many expanded lesional clones were found to persist in scalp and blood during tofacitinib treatment, and relapse after treatment cessation may be partly explained by this persistence. Tofacitinib significantly lowered scalp clonality and the number of expanded CD8+ clones among the top 100 scalp clones.

The sample holds a few counts of this clone. The antigen it recognizes is unknown. Base-call qualities are not available, and no considerably larger clone is one nucleotide away. The sample's time point label is to be understood as: about 5 months on oral tofacitinib. The sample's treatment or condition, from its label and the paper: oral pan-JAK inhibitor, 5-10 mg twice daily. Lesional scalp punch biopsies and peripheral blood were obtained from alopecia areata patients. PBMCs were separated by density centrifugation and stained for CD3, CD4 and CD8, after which CD4+ and CD8+ T cells were sorted on a FACSAria. The CDR3 numbers 16 residues from cysteine through phenylalanine. The DNA shown is the 48-base CDR3, in frame from base 1. Taken from the germline V gene, the CDR1 and CDR2 loops are SGHRS and YFSETQ. V ends up 4 bases short and J 4 bases short, with an unmatched junction base count of 8. Preparation of the library involved the immunoSEQ multiplex PCR assay. RNA was extracted from all samples and reverse transcribed into cDNA, which served as template for TCR sequencing. SuperScript III was used to make first-strand cDNA, primed with a 2:1 mix of oligo-dT and random hexamers. A synthetic immune receptor repertoire was used to gauge amplification bias, and whatever bias remained was removed computationally. In the source study's methods: Raw reads were preprocessed to remove errors, and CDR3 was defined by IMGT conventions from the conserved cysteine to phenylalanine. Clonality was computed by normalizing Shannon entropy by log2 of the number of productive unique TCRs and subtracting the result from 1. Whether each scalp clone was CD4 or CD8 was inferred by checking scalp TCRbeta sequences against the CD4 and CD8 repertoires from sorted blood. TCRdb retrieved this table from immuneACCESS and kept in-frame rearrangements only. Not all clones are present; in checked studies, unresolved V genes account for under half, and no reason is known for the remainder. V and J calls and clone size are those listed in that table; D and trimming were worked out from the DNA. The table for this sample lists 150,000 to 200,000 clones; roughly 50% of them were counted only once. The leading ten clones occupy approximately 10% of the sample.

The sample was CD8+ T cells sorted from blood, taken at week 24, from a patient treated with tofacitinib. The receptor comes from a human donor with alopecia areata. The V and J genes are TRBV5-1 and TRBJ2-3, and 11 junctional nucleotides match TRBD1. The CDR3 reads CASSSGTGGVPDTQYF. In nucleotides, the sequence is TGCGCCAGCAGCAGCGGGACAGGGGGTGTCCCAGATACGCAGTATTTT. This CDR3, with the reference TRBV5-1 and TRBJ2-3 proteins standing in past its ends, gives the full variable domain KAGVTQTPRYLIKTRGQQVTLSCSPISGHRSVSWYQQTPGQGLQFLFEYFSETQRNKGNFPGRFSGRQFSNSRSEMNVSTLELGDSALYLCASSSGTGGVPDTQYFGPGTRLTVL.